These T cell receptor beta chains were read from a single sample in a study of blood T cell repertoires in COVID-19. Assay used: immunoSEQ multiplex PCR; TCRdb lists only in-frame clones, some missing. This sample yields 400,000 to 450,000 clones, of which 90% are seen a single time; 0.6% belongs to the top ten. Sequenced material: PBMCs or T cells enriched from blood (not recorded which). Receptors were obtained from a man between 18 and 29 years old who had recovered from COVID-19. Both conserved end residues are part of each CDR3. A D gene is named only where the DNA matches it firmly. Expanded clones get a size class; other rows say once, few or many, or leave the size out.

size	D	V	J	DNA	CDR3
.	TRBD1	TRBV5-4	TRBJ1-1	TGTGCCAGCAGCTTGGGAGGGACAGGGGGCCCCGAAGCTTTCTTT	CASSLGGTGGPEAFF
.	.	TRBV7-2	TRBJ2-2	TGTGCCAGCAGCTTAGGACCGGGGAGGGGGGAGCTGTTTTTT	CASSLGPGRGELFF
.	.	TRBV6-5	TRBJ1-1	TGTGCCAGCAGTTACTCAGTGACAGGAGACACTGAAGCTTTCTTT	CASSYSVTGDTEAFF
.	.	TRBV9	TRBJ2-2	TGTGCCAGCAGCGTAGAACCCGGGAACACCGGGGAGCTGTTTTTT	CASSVEPGNTGELFF
.	TRBD1	TRBV7-3	TRBJ1-2	TGTGCCAGCAGCTTGGGACAGGGGCCCTATGGCTACACCTTC	CASSLGQGPYGYTF
.	.	TRBV28	TRBJ1-1	TGTGCCAGCAGTTTAACACAGGTGAACACTGAAGCTTTCTTT	CASSLTQVNTEAFF
.	.	TRBV30	TRBJ1-6	TGTGCCTGGGGACGGGGGAGCAATTCACCCCTCCACTTT	CAWGRGSNSPLHF
few	.	TRBV6-5	TRBJ2-7	TGTGCCAGCAGTTACTCGAGGGTCAGGGGGGCCTACGAGCAGTACTTC	CASSYSRVRGAYEQYF
.	.	TRBV5-1	TRBJ1-6	TGCGCCAGCAGCGTGGGACACCCGGATTCACCCCTCCACTTT	CASSVGHPDSPLHF
.	TRBD2	TRBV4-2	TRBJ2-7	TGTGCCAGCAGCCAAGATCCGACTAGCGTCTTGGGGGAGCAGTACTTC	CASSQDPTSVLGEQYF
.	.	TRBV10-2	TRBJ2-5	TGCGCCAGCACCCCGACAGGAGAGACCCAGTACTTC	CASTPTGETQYF
.	.	TRBV2	TRBJ1-6	TGTGCCAGCAGTGAACGGGGAGGGAGTTCACCCCTCCACTTT	CASSERGGSSPLHF
.	TRBD1	TRBV5-4	TRBJ1-2	TGTGCCAGCAGCCCGGGACAGGGATATGGCTACACCTTC	CASSPGQGYGYTF
.	TRBD1	TRBV7-9	TRBJ2-7	TGTGCCAGCGGCAGGACAGGGGGCTACGAGCAGTACTTC	CASGRTGGYEQYF
.	.	TRBV27	TRBJ1-5	TGTGCCAGCAGTTTGGGTGGGGGGGGTCAGCCCCAGCATTTT	CASSLGGGGQPQHF
.	.	TRBV2	TRBJ2-1	TGTGCCAGCAGGGGGGGGCACGGGAATGAGCAGTTCTTC	CASRGGHGNEQFF
.	.	TRBV11-2	TRBJ1-2	TGTGCCAGCAGTTCGACGGGTAACTATGGCTACACCTTC	CASSSTGNYGYTF
once	.	TRBV9	TRBJ1-2	TGTGCCAGCGGGAGGGATAACTATGGCTACACCTTC	CASGRDNYGYTF
once	.	TRBV30	TRBJ2-7	TGTGCCTGGAGTAGTTCGGTCGAGCAGTACTTC	CAWSSSVEQYF
.	TRBD1	TRBV28	TRBJ1-2	TGTGCCAGCAGTGCTCGGACAGGGGGCGCTAACTATGGCTACACCTTC	CASSARTGGANYGYTF
.	.	TRBV19	TRBJ2-2	TGTGCCACCACTGACGCGGCTGACACCGGGGAGCTGTTTTTT	CATTDAADTGELFF
.	TRBD2	TRBV7-9	TRBJ2-7	TGTGCCAGCAGCTTAGCTAGCGGGAGGGCCTACGAGCAGTACTTC	CASSLASGRAYEQYF
.	.	TRBV5-6	TRBJ2-3	TGTGCCAGCAGCTTGTGGTTGGTCGCAAGCAGTGTCGGGGCAGATACGCAGTATTTT	CASSLWLVASSVGADTQYF
.	TRBD1	TRBV5-5	TRBJ1-1	TGTGCCAGCAACCGACAGGGGGGTGACACTGAAGCTTTCTTT	CASNRQGGDTEAFF
.	.	TRBV11-2	TRBJ2-7	TGTGCCAGCAGCTCAACGGACGGAGGTCCATACGAGCAGTACTTC	CASSSTDGGPYEQYF
.	.	TRBV5-1	TRBJ1-2	TGCGCCAGCACCGGGGAGGCGAGAAATGGCTACACCTTC	CASTGEARNGYTF
once	TRBD2	TRBV30	TRBJ2-2	TGTGCCTGGGAGACTAGCGGGAGGGCCGACGGGGAGCTGTTTTTT	CAWETSGRADGELFF
.	TRBD1	TRBV7-3	TRBJ1-2	TGTGCCAGCAGCTTAAGAGGGACAGGGAGTATCGATGGCTACACCTTC	CASSLRGTGSIDGYTF
once	.	TRBV24-1	TRBJ1-3	TGTGCCACCAGTCACCCCAGGGAGGGAAACACCCTATATTTT	CATSHPREGNTLYF
few	TRBD1	TRBV9	TRBJ1-3	TGTGCCAGCAGCGAGCAGGGGGCGCAGGGAAACACCATATATTTT	CASSEQGAQGNTIYF
.	.	TRBV18	TRBJ2-3	TGTGCCAGCTCACTCCGACTAGGCACAGATACGCAGTATTTT	CASSLRLGTDTQYF